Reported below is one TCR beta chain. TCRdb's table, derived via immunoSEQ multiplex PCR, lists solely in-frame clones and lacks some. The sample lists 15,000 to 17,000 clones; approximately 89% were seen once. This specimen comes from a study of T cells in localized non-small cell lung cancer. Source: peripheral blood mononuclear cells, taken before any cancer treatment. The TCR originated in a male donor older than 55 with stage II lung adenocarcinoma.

This chain's CDR3 is CASSPGGGLIQPQHF. The CDR3 DNA is TGTGCCAGCAGCCCCGGGGGGGGTCTCATTCAGCCCCAGCATTTT. The gene calls are TRBV9 and TRBJ1-5; TRBD1 might be the D (5 bases). The germline CDR1 and CDR2 sequences are SGDLS and YYNGEE. Trimming took 4 bases from V and 6 from J, leaving 17 bases between them. The CDR3 is 15 amino acids.